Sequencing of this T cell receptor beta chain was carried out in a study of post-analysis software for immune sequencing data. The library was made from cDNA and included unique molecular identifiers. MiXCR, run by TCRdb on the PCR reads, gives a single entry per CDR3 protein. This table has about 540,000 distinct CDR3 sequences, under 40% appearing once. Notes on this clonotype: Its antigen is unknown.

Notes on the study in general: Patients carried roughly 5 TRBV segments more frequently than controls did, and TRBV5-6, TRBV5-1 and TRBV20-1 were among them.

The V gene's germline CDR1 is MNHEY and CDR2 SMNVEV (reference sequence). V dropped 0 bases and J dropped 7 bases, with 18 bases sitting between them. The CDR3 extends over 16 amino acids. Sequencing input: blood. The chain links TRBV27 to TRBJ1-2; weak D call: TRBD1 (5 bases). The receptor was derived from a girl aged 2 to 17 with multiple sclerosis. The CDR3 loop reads CASSLSSGHGKGGYTF. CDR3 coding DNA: TGTGCCAGCAGTTTATCTTCAGGACACGGCAAGGGTGGCTACACCTTC.